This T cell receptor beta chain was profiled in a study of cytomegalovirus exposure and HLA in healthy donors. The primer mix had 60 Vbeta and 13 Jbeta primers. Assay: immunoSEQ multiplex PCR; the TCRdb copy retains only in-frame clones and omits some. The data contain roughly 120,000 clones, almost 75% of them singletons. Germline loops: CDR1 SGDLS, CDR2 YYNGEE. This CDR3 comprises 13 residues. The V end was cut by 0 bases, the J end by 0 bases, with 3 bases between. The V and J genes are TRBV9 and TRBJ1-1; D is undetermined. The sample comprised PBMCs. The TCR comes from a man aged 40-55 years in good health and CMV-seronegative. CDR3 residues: CASSVAVNTEAFF. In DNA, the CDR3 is TGTGCCAGCAGCGTAGCTGTGAACACTGAAGCTTTCTTT.